The 31 T cell receptor beta chains in this list originate from one sample, sequenced in a study of T cell clonality in common variable immunodeficiency. Profiled with immunoSEQ multiplex PCR; TCRdb holds only in-frame clones, not every one. The sample shows around 45,000 clones, no singletons; the ten largest hold about 0.67%. The source material was peripheral blood mononuclear cells. The receptor set was obtained from a person aged 18 to 69 in good health.

This clone was recorded at least ten times. The read terminates 3 residues before the CDR3 end, so the remaining end is supplied by the germline J gene. This rearrangement joins TRBV28 to TRBJ2-7; 8 bases match TRBD1. The V and J ends lost 0 bases and 5 bases, in that order; junction bases with no gene match: 6. The germline V gene encodes CDR1 MDHEN and CDR2 SYDVKM. This CDR3 spans 15 amino acids. Here the CDR3 reads CASSLWDREFDEQYF. CDR3 DNA (partial): TGTGCCAGCAGTTTATGGGACAGGGAGTTTGACGAG.

On this clone itself: The CDR3 extends 3 residues past the end of the read, so its final part is completed from the germline J gene. V and J are TRBV6-2 or TRBV6-3 and TRBJ2-5; 9 nucleotides match TRBD1. Trimming at V came to 6 bases and at J to 6 bases, leaving 11 bases not matched to a gene. The CDR3 has 15 residues. In germline, CDR1 is MNHEY, CDR2 SVGEGT. The CDR3 bases that were read are TGTGCCAGCAGGGGGGGACAGGGCCCCAATAAGACC. This translates into CASRGGQGPNKT. The entire CDR3 protein is CASRGGQGPNKTQYF.

This clone appeared a few times. The read stops 3 residues short of the end of the CDR3; the missing end is completed from the germline J gene. The V and J genes are TRBV5-8 and TRBJ1-2, with TRBD1 as a possible D gene (5 bases). The CDR3 length is 14 residues. Germline V lookup: CDR1 SGHTS, CDR2 YDEGEE. Trimming took 0 bases from V and 5 from J, leaving 11 bases between them. The CDR3 loop reads CASSLAGLLYGYTF. CDR3 DNA (partial): TGTGCCAGCAGCTTGGCAGGGCTCTTATATGGC.

The table lists this clone with many counts. The read finishes 3 residues shy of the CDR3 end, and the germline J gene is used to complete it. The chain links TRBV6-4 to TRBJ2-5; 7 nucleotides align to TRBD2. The CDR3 is made up of 15 amino acids. After removal of 5 bases from V and 0 bases from J, the junction contained 6 bases not matched to a gene. The V gene's germline CDR1 is MRHNA and CDR2 SNTAGT. CDR3 residues: CASSPPAGDQETQYF. The part of the CDR3 DNA that was read is TGTGCCAGCAGTCCGCCGGCGGGGGACCAAGAGACC.

This clone was seen many times. Read data end 3 residues before the CDR3 end; the end is taken from the germline J gene. V and J are TRBV14 and TRBJ2-3, with 9 bases lining up with TRBD1. With V trimmed by 2 bases and J by 5 bases, 5 bases remained unmatched. This CDR3 is built from 15 residues. The germline gives CDR1 SGHDN, CDR2 FVKESK. The CDR3 loop is CASSQRGQGRDTQYF. CDR3 bases read: TGTGCCAGCAGCCAACGGGGACAGGGACGAGATACG. Combining the CDR3 with reference TRBV14 and TRBJ2-3 gives the whole variable domain EAGVTQFPSHSVIEKGQTVTLRCDPISGHDNLYWYRRVMGKEIKFLLHFVKESKQDESGMPNNRFLAERTGGTYSTLKVQPAELEDSGVYFCASSQRGQGRDTQYFGPGTRLTVL.

This clone was recorded many times. The sequenced fragment ends 3 residues before the CDR3 boundary, so the rest is inferred from the germline J gene. The chain combines TRBV19 with TRBJ1-1, with D perhaps TRBD1 (6 bases). Germline CDR1 and CDR2: LNHDA and SQIVND (reference sequence). V was pared by 4 bases and J by 7 bases, with 13 bases between. There are 13 residues in the CDR3. Incomplete CDR3 DNA: TGTGCCAGTAGTACAACAGGGACCAGTGAA. This sequence encodes CASSTTGTSE. The whole CDR3 is CASSTTGTSEAFF.

Ten or more counts support this clone. The CDR3 is cut off 3 residues early in the read; its end comes from the germline J gene. The J gene is TRBJ1-2, the V gene TRBV10-3, with 8 bases fitting TRBD1. CDR1 and CDR2 (germline): ENHRY, SYGVKD. The CDR3 has 14 residues. Germline trimming cut 5 bases from V and 5 bases from J; bases unmatched to any gene: 7. The chain's CDR3 is CAISNPDREYGYTF. CDR3 bases read: TGTGCCATCAGTAACCCGGACAGGGAATATGGC.

This clone was seen many times. CDR3 DNA (partial): TGCAGTGCTAGCGGGGGGGATCAAGAGACC. It translates to CSASGGDQET. The complete CDR3 reads CSASGGDQETQYF. The V call is TRBV20-1, the J call TRBJ2-5; 8 nucleotides align to TRBD2. The CDR3 end is not reached by the read, which stops 3 residues before it; the germline J gene fills it in. The CDR3 has 13 residues. The germline V gene has CDR1 DFQATT and CDR2 SNEGSKA (reference sequence). J gave up 2 bases and V 3 bases, and 2 bases lay outside the gene matches.

In its sample, this clone was seen many times. The read ends 3 residues shy of where the CDR3 ends; the end is completed using the germline J gene. This chain joins TRBV5-1 and TRBJ2-3; 7 bases are a match to TRBD1. Germline CDR1 is SGHRS and CDR2 is YFSETQ. Trimming took 0 bases from V and 3 from J; bases not matched to a gene: 1. This CDR3 region has 14 residues. The CDR3 sequence is CASSLAGGTDTQYF. The CDR3 DNA, read in part, is TGCGCCAGCAGCTTGGCAGGGGGAACAGATACG.

This clone was counted ten times or more. The read ends 3 residues before the CDR3 terminus; that terminus is restored from the germline J gene. V usage is TRBV28 and J usage is TRBJ2-1; 8 bases map to TRBD1. The CDR3 contains 15 residues. With V trimmed by 5 bases and J by 4 bases, 7 bases remained unmatched. Looked up from germline, CDR1 is MDHEN and CDR2 is SYDVKM. The CDR3 loop reads CASSQTGVPYNEQFF. The DNA read from the CDR3 is TGTGCCAGCAGTCAGACAGGGGTTCCATACAATGAG.

Many counts were recorded for this clone. The read terminates 3 residues before the CDR3 end, so the remaining end is supplied by the germline J gene. The V and J genes are TRBV6-4 and TRBJ2-1; 8 bases agree with TRBD2. CDR3 size: 16 residues. Germline assignment: CDR1 MRHNA and CDR2 SNTAGT. The J segment lost 0 bases and the V segment lost 3 bases, leaving 4 bases of the junction unmatched. This CDR3 is CASSDSGTSSYNEQFF. The sequenced CDR3 bases are TGTGCCAGCAGTGATTCCGGGACTAGCTCCTACAATGAG.

This clone was detected ten times or more. The read ends 3 residues shy of where the CDR3 ends; the end is completed using the germline J gene. The chain carries TRBV19 and TRBJ1-2; 10 nucleotides match TRBD1. V lost 8 bases to trimming and J lost 6 bases; unmatched junction nucleotides: 3. Germline CDR1 reads LNHDA; CDR2 reads SQIVND (reference sequence). The CDR3 covers 12 residues. CDR3 in amino acids: CASLTGGDGYTF. CDR3 DNA (partial): TGTGCCAGTTTGACAGGGGGCGATGGC.

This clone was counted at least ten times. The read finishes 3 residues shy of the CDR3 end, and the germline J gene is used to complete it. The gene calls are TRBV9 and TRBJ2-5; the match to TRBD2 covers 7 bases. This CDR3 has 15 residues. CDR1 is SGDLS, CDR2 YYNGEE, per germline. Trimming removed 1 base from V and 3 bases from J; junction bases left unmatched: 6. The CDR3 sequence is CASSVRGGGEETQYF. CDR3 bases read: TGTGCCAGCAGCGTAAGGGGTGGGGGGGAAGAGACC.

This clone was picked up many times. The sequence runs out 3 residues before the end of the CDR3; the remainder is reconstructed from the germline J gene. This chain joins TRBV12-3 or TRBV12-4 and TRBJ2-7; no firm D call. The V end was cut by 5 bases, the J end by 0 bases, with 8 bases between. The CDR3 runs 13 residues. The part of the CDR3 DNA that was read is TGTGCCAGCAGTCCCCCAGTCTCCTACGAG. Translating it yields CASSPPVSYE. The CDR3 reads in full as CASSPPVSYEQYF.

In its sample, this clone was seen many times. The read finishes 3 residues shy of the CDR3 end, and the germline J gene is used to complete it. The genes are TRBV5-4 and TRBJ2-2; 10 positions agree with TRBD1. Trimming at V came to 4 bases and at J to 2 bases, leaving 5 bases not matched to a gene. The CDR3 has 16 residues. The V gene's germline CDR1 is SGHNT and CDR2 YYREEE (reference sequence). CDR3: CASSARTGGNTGELFF. CDR3 bases read: TGTGCCAGCAGCGCCAGGACAGGGGGTAACACCGGGGAG.

This clone was detected many times. The CDR3 is cut off 3 residues early in the read; its end comes from the germline J gene. This rearrangement joins TRBV20-1 to TRBJ1-1, with TRBD1 as a possible D gene (5 bases). Germline V lookup: CDR1 DFQATT, CDR2 SNEGSKA (reference sequence). This CDR3 region has 13 residues. With 2 bases removed from V and 3 bases from J, the gap between germline ends came to 10 bases. CDR3 in amino acids: CSARFRADTEAFF. The sequenced part of the CDR3 DNA is TGCAGTGCTAGATTCAGGGCGGACACTGAA.

This clone was recorded many times. The CDR3 goes on 3 residues after the read ends, and that part is filled in from the germline J gene. The chain uses TRBV6-2 or TRBV6-3 and TRBJ1-2, with TRBD1 matching 9 bases. The germline V gene has CDR1 MNHEY and CDR2 SVGEGT. The J segment lost 5 bases and the V segment lost 6 bases, leaving 10 bases of the junction unmatched. CDR3 length: 15 residues. This CDR3 is CASSLDRGSPYGYTF. CDR3 DNA (partial): TGTGCCAGCAGCCTGGACAGGGGCTCTCCGTATGGC.

This clone came up many times. The DNA ends 3 residues before the CDR3 does, and the rest of the CDR3 is filled in from the germline J gene. The V and J genes are TRBV20-1 and TRBJ2-1, with 10 bases lining up with TRBD1. V lost 0 bases and J lost 7; bases outside the gene matches: 12. The germline V gene encodes CDR1 DFQATT and CDR2 SNEGSKA (reference sequence). There are 17 residues in the CDR3. The CDR3 DNA, read in part, is TGCAGTGCTAGAGATAATCCGACAGGGGGCTGGAGGAATGAG. Translated: CSARDNPTGGWRNE. The CDR3 in its entirety is CSARDNPTGGWRNEQFF.

This clone appeared many times. The read ends 3 residues shy of where the CDR3 ends; the end is completed using the germline J gene. The V gene is TRBV20-1, the J gene TRBJ2-1; D is possibly TRBD1 (5 bases). The germline V and J ends were trimmed by 2 bases and 5 bases, with 13 bases remaining between them. Germline CDR1 is DFQATT and CDR2 is SNEGSKA (reference sequence). There are 14 residues in the CDR3. The CDR3 is CSARSRASDNEQFF. CDR3 DNA (partial): TGCAGTGCTAGATCCAGGGCTTCTGACAATGAG.

This clone appeared many times. The CDR3 goes on 3 residues after the read ends, and that part is filled in from the germline J gene. The rearrangement joins TRBV29-1 to TRBJ2-7; TRBD2 is a possible D gene (6 bases). Germline V gene sequence: CDR1 SQVTM, CDR2 ANQGSEA. V was trimmed by 3 bases and J by 6 bases, leaving 15 bases between them. The CDR3 totals 13 residues. CDR3 region: CSVEGGSLPEQYF. The sequenced part of the CDR3 DNA is TGCAGCGTTGAGGGGGGTTCTCTACCCGAG.

This clone has a count of ten or more. CDR3 sequence reads: CASSLAAGANVLTF. The CDR3 bases that were read are TGTGCCAGCAGCTTAGCTGCTGGGGCCAACGTC. The rearrangement uses TRBV11-2 and TRBJ2-6; the D is unclear. The read ends 3 residues before the CDR3 terminus; that terminus is restored from the germline J gene. Germline CDR1 and CDR2: SGHAT and FQNNGV. The CDR3 has 14 amino acids. V was clipped by 1 base and J by 2 bases, with 3 bases between them.

This clone was seen many times. The CDR3 reads CASSKDRNTEAFF. CDR3 bases read: TGTGCCAGCAGCAAGGACAGGAACACTGAA. This sequence joins TRBV5-4 and TRBJ1-1; D may be TRBD1 (6 bases). The read terminates 3 residues before the CDR3 end, so the remaining end is supplied by the germline J gene. V was shortened by 4 bases and J by 1 base, with 8 bases between the two germline ends. Per the germline V gene, CDR1 is SGHNT and CDR2 is YYREEE (reference sequence). The CDR3 extends over 13 amino acids.

This clone was detected many times. The read finishes 3 residues shy of the CDR3 end, and the germline J gene is used to complete it. The chain carries TRBV7-9 and TRBJ1-1, with TRBD1 as a possible D gene (6 bases). The CDR3 has 13 amino acids. The germline V gene has CDR1 SEHNR and CDR2 FQNEAQ (reference sequence). The V gene lost 5 bases and the J gene lost 7 bases, with 14 bases spanning the gap. The sequenced CDR3 bases are TGTGCCAGCAGCCCGGCGGGGGCGGGTGAA. This sequence encodes CASSPAGAGE. The whole CDR3 protein reads CASSPAGAGEAFF.

This clone was counted ten times or more. The read stops 3 residues short of the end of the CDR3; the missing end is completed from the germline J gene. This chain connects TRBV19 to TRBJ1-2; 9 bases map to TRBD1. Germline V gene data show CDR1 as LNHDA and CDR2 as SQIVND (reference sequence). V lost 2 bases to trimming and J lost 4 bases; unmatched junction nucleotides: 5. The CDR3 is 15 amino acids. The CDR3 here is CASSISGQGTYGYTF. The DNA read from the CDR3 is TGTGCCAGTAGTATATCGGGACAGGGTACCTATGGC.

This clone was found many times. The read is 3 residues too short to cover the CDR3 end, so that end is filled in from the germline J gene. The chain has TRBV6-2 or TRBV6-3 and TRBJ2-1, with no clear D. Germline values: CDR1 MNHEY, CDR2 SVGEGT. The V end lost 6 bases, the J end lost 7 bases, and 7 bases lay between the germline ends. This CDR3 comprises 11 residues. The DNA read from the CDR3 is TGTGCCAGCAGGACAATAAATGAG. It codes for CASRTINE. The full CDR3 sequence reads CASRTINEQFF.

This clone appeared many times. The missing CDR3 end, 3 residues past where the read stops, is filled in from the germline J gene. The V gene is TRBV2, the J gene TRBJ2-1; 14 bases align to TRBD2. The CDR3 consists of 17 residues. Trimming cost V 6 bases and J 9 bases; bases outside gene matches: 13. Germline V CDR1 and CDR2: SNHLY, FYNNEI. CDR3 bases read: TGTGCCAGCAGGGTGACTAGCGGGGGGGCCTTGTTCGGTGAG. Encoded protein: CASRVTSGGALFGE. The full-length CDR3 reads as CASRVTSGGALFGEQFF.

This clone was observed many times. The CDR3 goes on 3 residues after the read ends, and that part is filled in from the germline J gene. The rearrangement links TRBV20-1 to TRBJ1-4; 12 nucleotides align to TRBD1. This CDR3 has 16 amino acids. Germline-derived CDR1 and CDR2 are DFQATT and SNEGSKA (reference sequence). The J segment lost 5 bases and the V segment lost 1 base, leaving 5 bases of the junction unmatched. CDR3 in amino acids: CSARVGTGGANEKLFF. The sequenced part of the CDR3 DNA is TGCAGTGCTAGAGTAGGGACAGGGGGCGCGAATGAAAAA.

This clone was counted at least ten times. Read sequence stops 3 residues before the CDR3 end, and the germline J gene provides the missing end. This CDR3 is also generated by other DNA sequences in the sample. The chain has TRBV10-3 and TRBJ1-1; TRBD1 is a possible D gene (6 bases). Per the germline V gene, CDR1 is ENHRY and CDR2 is SYGVKD. The CDR3 totals 13 residues. V was trimmed by 6 bases and J by 1 base, leaving 9 bases between them. CDR3 DNA, as far as it was read: TGTGCCATCAGCCCGACAGGGAACACTGAA. It yields the protein CAISPTGNTE. The complete CDR3 reads CAISPTGNTEAFF.

This clone was detected ten times or more. The read ends 3 residues shy of where the CDR3 ends; the end is completed using the germline J gene. V and J are TRBV12-3 or TRBV12-4 and TRBJ2-7; no clear D. CDR3 length equals 14 residues. Trimming shortened V by 0 bases and J by 4 bases, and 10 bases separated the two germline ends. CDR3 region: CASSLAAVGYEQYF. The sequenced part of the CDR3 DNA is TGTGCCAGCAGTTTAGCGGCGGTTGGGTACGAG.

This clone was observed at least ten times. CDR3: CSARDLAGLSYNEQFF. CDR3 DNA (partial): TGCAGTGCTAGAGATCTTGCGGGACTCTCCTACAATGAG. The chain has TRBV20-1 and TRBJ2-1, with D perhaps TRBD2 (6 bases). Read data end 3 residues before the CDR3 end; the end is taken from the germline J gene. The CDR3 runs 16 residues. Germline CDR1 DFQATT, CDR2 SNEGSKA (reference sequence). The germline V and J ends were trimmed by 0 bases and 0 bases, with 12 bases remaining between them.

A remark on this clone: With the read ending 3 residues before the CDR3 end, the germline J gene is used to fill in that end. This chain joins TRBV11-2 and TRBJ1-1; 8 bases align to TRBD1. The CDR3 totals 15 residues. Unmatched junction bases numbered 6, after V lost 2 bases and J lost 4 bases. In germline, CDR1 is SGHAT, CDR2 FQNNGV. Here the CDR3 reads CASSLQGAQGTEAFF. CDR3 DNA, as far as it was read: TGTGCCAGCAGCTTACAGGGGGCGCAGGGCACTGAA.